A selection of T cell receptor beta chains follows, all from one sample in a study of a mutant IDH1 vaccine in newly diagnosed glioma. Libraries were prepared by immunoSEQ multiplex PCR; TCRdb keeps only in-frame clonotypes and omits some of them. The sample includes around 60,000 clones, less than 90% seen only once; the top ten take around 4%. No antigens are known for them. The sequences come from PBMCs, collected from a glioma patient whose treatment included an IDH1 peptide vaccine. Source of these receptors: a man younger than 45 with glioma. CDR3s include the opening cysteine and the closing phenylalanine or tryptophan. D genes are given only for firm matches. The size entry is marked missing in some rows and otherwise reads once, few, many or a size class.

abundance | j_gene | d_gene | v_gene | CDR3aa | CDR3nt
NA | TRBJ1-6 | NA | TRBV5-1 | CASSLGGSSYNSPLHF | TGCGCCAGCAGCTTGGGTGGGAGCTCCTATAATTCACCCCTCCACTTT
NA | TRBJ2-7 | NA | TRBV19 | CASSLLSGPSYEQYF | TGTGCCAGTAGTCTTCTCTCGGGGCCATCCTACGAGCAGTACTTC
NA | TRBJ2-5 | TRBD1 | TRBV27 | CASSLDRAQETQYF | TGTGCCAGCAGTCTGGACAGGGCCCAAGAGACCCAGTACTTC
NA | TRBJ2-1 | NA | TRBV7-9 | CASSLGDTRGNEQFF | TGTGCCAGCAGCTTAGGCGACACGAGGGGGAATGAGCAGTTCTTC
NA | TRBJ1-5 | NA | TRBV7-2 | CASSFFGQLNQPQHF | TGTGCCAGCAGCTTCTTTGGGCAACTCAATCAGCCCCAGCATTTT
few | TRBJ1-1 | NA | TRBV13 | CAVGGNTEAFF | TGTGCCGTAGGGGGGAACACTGAAGCTTTCTTT
NA | TRBJ2-7 | NA | TRBV2 | CASSPTWGIGATIYEQYF | TGTGCCAGCAGTCCAACCTGGGGGATAGGGGCGACTATCTACGAGCAGTACTTC
NA | TRBJ2-1 | NA | TRBV11-2 | CASSFSALNNEQFF | TGTGCCAGCAGCTTTAGCGCCCTTAACAATGAGCAGTTCTTC
NA | TRBJ2-6 | TRBD1 | TRBV19 | CASTKPGQGSGANVLTF | TGTGCCAGTACCAAACCGGGACAGGGCTCTGGGGCCAACGTCCTGACTTTC
NA | TRBJ1-2 | NA | TRBV28 | CASSFSRFYGYTF | TGTGCCAGCAGTTTTAGTAGGTTTTATGGCTACACCTTC
few | TRBJ1-2 | TRBD1 | TRBV2 | CASSEGRGYGYTF | TGTGCCAGCAGTGAGGGCAGGGGGTATGGCTACACCTTC
NA | TRBJ2-7 | TRBD1 | TRBV4-2 | CASSQGVGQGLFEQYF | TGTGCCAGCAGCCAAGGGGTGGGACAGGGGCTTTTCGAGCAGTACTTC
NA | TRBJ2-6 | NA | TRBV28 | CASYSKTSGANVLTF | TGTGCCAGTTACTCCAAGACCTCTGGGGCCAACGTCCTGACTTTC
NA | TRBJ1-2 | NA | TRBV6-4 | CASRVGAGYGYTF | TGTGCCAGCAGGGTAGGGGCTGGCTATGGCTACACCTTC
NA | TRBJ1-5 | NA | TRBV7-2 | CASTRVGGPSNQPQHF | TGTGCCAGCACCCGAGTTGGCGGACCTAGCAATCAGCCCCAGCATTTT
NA | TRBJ2-2 | NA | TRBV29-1 | CSVDLNEDTGELFF | TGCAGCGTTGACCTCAATGAGGACACCGGGGAGCTGTTTTTT
once | TRBJ2-5 | NA | TRBV28 | CASSLFNARVQETQYF | TGTGCCAGCAGTTTATTTAACGCACGAGTTCAAGAGACCCAGTACTTC
NA | TRBJ1-6 | NA | TRBV27 | CASSKTRGDGDSPLHF | TGTGCCAGCAGCAAGACGAGGGGAGATGGGGATTCACCCCTCCACTTT
NA | TRBJ2-7 | TRBD1 | TRBV7-8 | CASSPRLGTGVEQYF | TGTGCCAGCAGCCCCCGGTTGGGGACAGGGGTCGAGCAGTACTTC
NA | TRBJ1-1 | TRBD1 | TRBV14 | CASSQYAGQVNTEAFF | TGTGCCAGCAGCCAGTACGCGGGACAGGTGAACACTGAAGCTTTCTTT
few | TRBJ1-1 | NA | TRBV28 | CASSRRPNTEAFF | TGTGCCAGCAGTCGGCGACCGAACACTGAAGCTTTCTTT
NA | TRBJ1-2 | TRBD1 | TRBV5-6 | CASSSTGGYGYTF | TGTGCCAGCAGCTCGACAGGGGGCTATGGCTACACCTTC
NA | TRBJ1-1 | NA | TRBV28 | CASSLVEAFF | TGTGCCAGCAGTTTAGTTGAAGCTTTCTTT
NA | TRBJ2-3 | NA | TRBV5-1 | CASKEQGTDTQYF | TGCGCCAGCAAGGAGCAGGGCACAGATACGCAGTATTTT
NA | TRBJ2-3 | NA | TRBV27 | CASSLSIPQGWGIKQYF | TGTGCCAGCAGTTTATCCATACCACAGGGTTGGGGTATTAAGCAGTATTTT
NA | TRBJ1-4 | TRBD1 | TRBV7-9 | CASSQKGKGAGEKLFF | TGTGCCAGCAGCCAAAAAGGCAAGGGGGCTGGTGAAAAACTGTTTTTT
NA | TRBJ2-1 | TRBD1 | TRBV10-1 | CASSEGQGEYNEQFF | TGCGCCAGCAGTGAGGGACAGGGTGAATACAATGAGCAGTTCTTC
NA | TRBJ2-7 | NA | TRBV18 | CASSLTGPYEQYF | TGTGCCAGCTCACTAACGGGCCCTTACGAGCAGTACTTC
NA | TRBJ2-2 | NA | TRBV4-1 | CASSQSSGELFF | TGCGCCAGCAGCCAATCTAGCGGGGAGCTGTTTTTT
NA | TRBJ1-4 | TRBD1 | TRBV5-5 | CASSVTGTGENKLFF | TGTGCCAGCAGCGTAACCGGGACAGGGGAGAACAAACTGTTTTTT
NA | TRBJ2-3 | NA | TRBV10-1 | CASNLAGADTQYF | TGCGCCAGCAATTTGGCGGGTGCAGATACGCAGTATTTT
NA | TRBJ2-5 | TRBD1 | TRBV29-1 | CSVEEEGQGWGETQYF | TGCAGCGTTGAAGAAGAGGGACAGGGGTGGGGAGAGACCCAGTACTTC
NA | TRBJ2-7 | NA | TRBV5-4 | CASSPTIDRNSYEQYF | TGTGCCAGCAGCCCTACTATAGACAGGAACTCCTACGAGCAGTACTTC
NA | TRBJ2-7 | NA | TRBV6-5 | CASSPQGGPYEQYF | TGTGCCAGCAGTCCCCAGGGCGGGCCCTACGAGCAGTACTTC
few | TRBJ1-1 | NA | TRBV30 | CAWSLVREAFF | TGTGCCTGGAGTTTGGTCAGAGAAGCTTTCTTT
NA | TRBJ2-3 | NA | TRBV18 | CASRKEGDTDTQYF | TGTGCCAGCAGGAAGGAAGGGGACACAGATACGCAGTATTTT
NA | TRBJ1-1 | NA | TRBV27 | CASSFFGHNDMNTEAFF | NA
NA | TRBJ2-3 | NA | TRBV30 | CAWSVGGSTDTQYF | TGTGCCTGGAGTGTAGGGGGTAGCACAGATACGCAGTATTTT
NA | TRBJ1-1 | NA | TRBV5-5 | CASSLGTVRNTEAFF | TGTGCCAGCAGCTTGGGGACGGTTCGTAACACTGAAGCTTTCTTT
NA | TRBJ1-6 | NA | TRBV27 | CASTTGSYNSPLHF | TGTGCCAGCACAACAGGGAGTTATAATTCACCCCTCCACTTT
NA | TRBJ1-2 | TRBD1 | TRBV9 | CASSIYRDSDGYTF | TGTGCCAGCAGCATCTACCGGGACAGCGATGGCTACACCTTC
once | TRBJ2-5 | TRBD2 | TRBV16 | CASSQSSLLAGEQETQYF | TGTGCCAGCAGCCAATCGAGTCTCCTAGCGGGGGAACAAGAGACCCAGTACTTC
NA | TRBJ1-5 | NA | TRBV2 | CASSRGSTSNQPQHF | TGTGCCAGCAGTAGGGGGTCGACAAGCAATCAGCCCCAGCATTTT
NA | TRBJ2-2 | NA | TRBV6-1 | CASSEARGIAGELFF | TGTGCCAGCAGTGAAGCGAGGGGGATAGCCGGGGAGCTGTTTTTT
NA | TRBJ2-3 | TRBD1 | TRBV14 | CASSPLRQGYTDTQYF | TGTGCCAGCAGCCCCCTGAGACAGGGGTACACAGATACGCAGTATTTT
NA | TRBJ1-1 | NA | TRBV7-9 | CASSSPLQGSNTEAFF | TGTGCCAGCAGCTCTCCCTTACAAGGGTCGAACACTGAAGCTTTCTTT
few | TRBJ1-5 | TRBD1 | TRBV7-9 | CASSLGPRGRSDSNQPQHF | TGTGCCAGCAGCTTAGGGCCCAGGGGGCGGTCCGATAGCAATCAGCCCCAGCATTTT
few | TRBJ1-5 | NA | TRBV29-1 | CSVGEPWSNQPQHF | TGCAGCGTTGGGGAACCATGGAGCAATCAGCCCCAGCATTTT
once | TRBJ1-4 | NA | TRBV5-1 | CASSLARRINEKLFF | TGCGCCAGCAGCTTGGCCCGGAGAATTAATGAAAAACTGTTTTTT
NA | TRBJ2-1 | NA | TRBV18 | CASSHYQGPRGNNEQFF | TGTGCCAGCTCACATTACCAGGGACCGCGCGGGAACAATGAGCAGTTCTTC
NA | TRBJ2-7 | TRBD1 | TRBV5-5 | CASSLVTGGTYEQYF | TGTGCCAGCAGCTTAGTGACAGGGGGAACCTACGAGCAGTACTTC
NA | TRBJ1-2 | NA | TRBV27 | CASSLSVNYGYTF | TGTGCCAGCAGTTTATCAGTTAACTATGGCTACACCTTC
NA | TRBJ2-7 | NA | TRBV6-5 | CASSYSAGATYEQYF | TGTGCCAGCAGTTACTCGGCAGGGGCGACCTACGAGCAGTACTTC
NA | TRBJ2-7 | TRBD1 | TRBV15 | CATSRDDIWDSRGYEQYF | TGTGCCACCAGCAGAGACGACATATGGGACAGTCGGGGCTACGAGCAGTACTTC
NA | TRBJ2-1 | NA | TRBV11-3 | CASSSTRNEQFF | TGTGCCAGCAGCTCAACAAGGAATGAGCAGTTCTTC
NA | TRBJ1-2 | TRBD1 | TRBV6-5 | CASSYGGQGNYGYTF | TGTGCCAGCAGTTACGGGGGACAGGGGAACTATGGCTACACCTTC